These 22 T cell receptor beta chains were sequenced from one sample in a study of PD-L1 blockade in urothelial cancer. Clones were sequenced by immunoSEQ multiplex PCR, and TCRdb holds only the in-frame ones, with some missing. The data hold approximately 100,000 clones, with about nine tenths observed a single time. The sequencing here drew on PBMCs, taken around atezolizumab (anti-PD-L1) treatment. The source of these receptors is an elderly woman with urothelial cancer.

J is TRBJ2-7 and V is TRBV19; TRBD1 aligns across 8 bases. The V and J ends lost 4 bases and 1 base, in that order; junction bases with no gene match: 6. The CDR3 length is 15 residues. Looked up from germline, CDR1 is LNHDA and CDR2 is SQIVND (reference sequence). For the CDR3, the DNA is TGTGCCAGTAGTAGGGGACAGGCCCCATCCTACGAGCAGTACTTC. Translation: CASSRGQAPSYEQYF. Supplemented by reference TRBV19 and TRBJ2-7, the full variable domain reads DGGITQSPKYLFRKEGQNVTLSCEQNLNHDAMYWYRQDPGQGLRLIYYSQIVNDFQKGDIAEGYSVSREKKESFPLTVTSAQKNPTAFYLCASSRGQAPSYEQYFGPGTRLTVT.

This clone was counted once. The V gene is TRBV4-1, the J gene TRBJ1-1; TRBD1 is a possible D gene (5 bases). Germline CDR1 and CDR2: MGHRA and YSYEKL. The CDR3 is made up of 16 amino acids. The V end lost 4 bases, the J end lost 1 base, and 16 bases lay between the germline ends. CDR3 nucleotide sequence: TGCGCCAGCAGCCCCCATCCGGGACTCCCGAACACTGAAGCTTTCTTT. Translated, it gives CASSPHPGLPNTEAFF.

The genes are TRBV5-4 and TRBJ2-1; D perhaps matches TRBD1 (5 bases). V was clipped by 4 bases and J by 6 bases, with 8 bases between them. The CDR3 is 12 residues long. The germline CDR1 and CDR2 sequences are SGHNT and YYREEE (reference sequence). CDR3 sequence: CASSLDSNEQFF. The CDR3, as DNA: TGTGCCAGCAGCCTAGACAGCAATGAGCAGTTCTTC.

The J gene is TRBJ2-1, the V gene TRBV20-1, with D perhaps TRBD1 (6 bases). The CDR3 consists of 11 residues. Germline CDR1 is DFQATT and CDR2 is SNEGSKA (reference sequence). The V and J ends lost 5 bases and 12 bases respectively, with 14 bases between them. The CDR3 is CSARVLQGQFF. In nucleotides, the CDR3 is TGCAGTGCTCGAGTGCTACAGGGGCAGTTCTTC.

The CDR3 sequence is CASSQNRGRDEQFF. CDR3 in DNA: TGTGCCAGCAGTCAAAACAGGGGGCGAGATGAGCAGTTCTTC. This rearrangement joins TRBV6-5 to TRBJ2-1; 9 bases are a match to TRBD1. Per germline, CDR1 MNHEY and CDR2 SVGAGI. The V and J ends lost 5 bases and 8 bases, in that order; junction bases with no gene match: 7. This CDR3 has 14 residues.

The count of this clone is one. The chain joins TRBV19 to TRBJ1-1; tentatively, D is TRBD1 (6 bases). The CDR3 sequence is 13 residues long. Germline V CDR1 and CDR2: LNHDA, SQIVND (reference sequence). V was cut by 7 bases and J by 1 base, with 10 bases left in between. Here the CDR3 reads CASTQQGNTEAFF. CDR3 DNA: TGTGCCAGTACTCAACAGGGGAACACTGAAGCTTTCTTT.

V is TRBV4-2 and J is TRBJ2-1, with no clear D. V dropped 0 bases and J dropped 9 bases, with 6 bases sitting between them. Germline V CDR1 and CDR2: LGHNA, YNFKEQ. The CDR3 runs to 12 residues. The CDR3 DNA is TGTGCCAGCAGCCAAGACTCGGGTGAGCAGTTCTTC. This gives the protein CASSQDSGEQFF.

Only one count was recorded for this clone. At one boundary the junction diverges from the germline segment, which might be a read error. V is TRBV19 and J is TRBJ1-5, with D unresolved. The CDR3 totals 13 residues. Germline lookup yields CDR1 LNHDA and CDR2 SQIVND (reference sequence). The CDR3 DNA follows: TGTGCCAGTAGTATATCCGGAATGAGAATCGAGGATTTT. It yields the protein CASSISGMRIEDF. Full variable domain (rest looked up from reference TRBV19 and TRBJ1-5): DGGITQSPKYLFRKEGQNVTLSCEQNLNHDAMYWYRQDPGQGLRLIYYSQIVNDFQKGDIAEGYSVSREKKESFPLTVTSAQKNPTAFYLCASSISGMRIEDFGDGTRLSIL.

This chain uses TRBV2 with TRBJ1-1; the D is unclear. This CDR3 comprises 12 residues. From germline, CDR1 is SNHLY and CDR2 FYNNEI. The germline V and J ends were trimmed by 3 bases and 5 bases, with 7 bases remaining between them. The CDR3 coding sequence is TGTGCCAGCAGTGAGACGGGGACTGAAGCTTTCTTT. Translating it yields CASSETGTEAFF. Supplemented by reference TRBV2 and TRBJ1-1, the full variable domain reads EPEVTQTPSHQVTQMGQEVILRCVPISNHLYFYWYRQILGQKVEFLVSFYNNEISEKSEIFDDQFSVERPDGSNFTLKIRSTKLEDSAMYFCASSETGTEAFFGQGTRLTVV.

The CDR3 region is CASSSAGAGGREQYF. CDR3 nucleotide sequence: TGTGCCAGCAGCTCAGCCGGGGCAGGGGGACGCGAGCAGTACTTC. V usage is TRBV5-8 and J usage is TRBJ2-7, with 7 bases that match TRBD1. The CDR3 runs 15 residues. Per the germline V gene, CDR1 is SGHTS and CDR2 is YDEGEE. V dropped 3 bases and J dropped 6; count of bases not matched to a gene: 12.

V gene TRBV5-6 combines with J gene TRBJ2-1; D is ambiguous. The germline CDR1 and CDR2 sequences are SGHDT and YYEEEE. The CDR3 extends over 12 amino acids. With 1 base removed from V and 8 bases from J, the gap between germline ends came to 7 bases. This chain's CDR3 is CASSLFRDEQFF. Written as DNA, the CDR3 is TGTGCCAGCAGCTTGTTCCGGGATGAGCAGTTCTTC.

The chain uses TRBV7-9 and TRBJ1-4, with TRBD1 matching over 8 bases. The CDR3 contains 16 residues. Unmatched junction bases numbered 7, after V lost 4 bases and J lost 3 bases. Germline V gene lookup returns CDR1 SEHNR and CDR2 FQNEAQ (reference sequence). The DNA of the CDR3 is TGTGCCAGCAGCTCCAGGACAGGGTGGGCTAATGAAAAACTGTTTTTT. Amino acids: CASSSRTGWANEKLFF.

This clone has only a few counts. The CDR3 loop reads CASSPEGAYGYTF. The CDR3 coding sequence is TGTGCCAGCAGCCCGGAGGGGGCCTATGGCTACACCTTC. The gene calls are TRBV9 and TRBJ1-2, with TRBD1 matching over 7 bases. V shed 4 bases, J shed 4 bases, and the junction held 4 bases outside the gene matches. Per the germline V gene, CDR1 is SGDLS and CDR2 is YYNGEE. The CDR3 covers 13 residues.

The rearrangement links TRBV29-1 to TRBJ1-3; no definite D call. Germline CDR1 SQVTM, CDR2 ANQGSEA. CDR3 length: 12 amino acids. V lost 2 bases to trimming and J lost 4 bases, with 6 bases between them. CDR3 in amino acids: CSVESSGNTIYF. CDR3 DNA: TGCAGCGTTGAATCTTCCGGAAACACCATATATTTT. The full variable domain, completed using reference TRBV29-1 and TRBJ1-3, is SAVISQKPSRDICQRGTSLTIQCQVDSQVTMMFWYRQQPGQSLTLIATANQGSEATYESGFVIDKFPISRPNLTFSTLTVSNMSPEDSSIYLCSVESSGNTIYFGEGSWLTVV.

The J gene is TRBJ1-5, the V gene TRBV27, with D unclear. The CDR3 loop spans 13 amino acids. V lost 3 bases, J lost 0 bases, and 3 bases lay in between. CDR1 is MNHEY and CDR2 is SMNVEV in the germline V gene (reference sequence). The CDR3 spells CASSFNSNQPQHF. The CDR3 DNA is TGTGCCAGCAGTTTCAATAGCAATCAGCCCCAGCATTTT.

V gene TRBV29-1 combines with J gene TRBJ2-5; 8 bases line up with TRBD1. The CDR3 has 13 amino acids. Germline V gene lookup returns CDR1 SQVTM and CDR2 ANQGSEA. The V and J ends lost 6 bases and 1 base, in that order; junction bases with no gene match: 4. For the CDR3, the DNA is TGCAGCGTGGGACAGGCACCCCAAGAGACCCAGTACTTC. This translates into CSVGQAPQETQYF.

This chain links TRBV5-1 with TRBJ1-3; D not certain. Trimming pared 3 bases from V and 2 bases from J, leaving 12 bases between. The CDR3 has 15 amino acids. CDR1 is SGHRS, CDR2 YFSETQ, per germline. CDR3 bases: TGCGCCAGCAGCTCGGGAGGAGTGACTGGAAACACCATATATTTT. Protein sequence: CASSSGGVTGNTIYF.

The chain joins TRBV2 to TRBJ2-1; 10 positions agree with TRBD2. The V segment lost 6 bases and the J segment 7 bases; nucleotides outside the gene matches: 9. Germline V lookup: CDR1 SNHLY, CDR2 FYNNEI. The CDR3 consists of 15 residues. CDR3 amino acids: CASSIPSGSRNEQFF. Written as DNA, the CDR3 is TGTGCCAGCAGCATCCCTAGCGGGAGTCGGAATGAGCAGTTCTTC.

This clone occurred once. The chain links TRBV9 to TRBJ1-2; 7 bases line up with TRBD1. J lost 4 bases, V lost 0 bases, and 6 bases had no gene match. CDR1 and CDR2 from the germline V gene are SGDLS and YYNGEE. The CDR3 is 15 amino acids. CDR3 in amino acids: CASSVEWQGVYGYTF. The CDR3, as DNA: TGTGCCAGCAGCGTAGAATGGCAGGGGGTCTATGGCTACACCTTC.

The chain recombines TRBV27 with TRBJ2-7; 7 bases match TRBD2. Per the germline V gene, CDR1 is MNHEY and CDR2 is SMNVEV (reference sequence). The CDR3 is 12 residues long. Losses at the gene ends were 7 bases for V and 9 bases for J; bases not matched to a gene: 9. The CDR3: CASTSSGRRQYF. The CDR3 DNA sequence: TGTGCCAGCACTTCTAGCGGCAGAAGGCAGTACTTC.

CDR3 sequence: CASINFSGGVGEQYF. CDR3 bases: TGTGCCAGCATTAACTTTTCGGGGGGAGTGGGCGAGCAGTACTTC. J is TRBJ2-7 and V is TRBV28; TRBD2 matches 7 bases. The ends lost 7 bases at V and 6 bases at J; junction bases unmatched: 15. CDR1 and CDR2 (germline): MDHEN, SYDVKM. The CDR3 loop spans 15 amino acids.

The chain is built from TRBV7-9 and TRBJ2-3, with 7 bases lining up with TRBD1. The CDR3 has 13 residues. Looked up from germline, CDR1 is SEHNR and CDR2 is FQNEAQ (reference sequence). V lost 9 bases, J lost 2 bases, and 5 bases stayed unmatched. The CDR3 nucleotides are TGTGCCAGTTCGACAGGGCACACAGATACGCAGTATTTT. Amino acids: CASSTGHTDTQYF.